This section outlines one T cell receptor beta chain sequence together with its context. Its antigen is still unknown. Germline V gene sequence: CDR1 KGHDR, CDR2 SFDVKD. V lost 1 base to trimming and J lost 1 base, with 4 bases between them. The CDR3 has 14 amino acids. The record originates from a study of T cell responses to AZD1222 COVID-19 vaccine. Some clones are missing from TCRdb's copy, which holds only in-frame ones; the method was immunoSEQ multiplex PCR. The sample contains around 130,000 clones, roughly 87% of which appear only once. Study-level points and caveats: CD4 TCRs associated with vaccination spanned spike, dominating at 160-218 and 743-854. The donors showed a predominance of white British ancestry and of females, with possible underestimation of clonal diversity. Vaccination with two AZD1222 doses was followed by a rise in Spike-specific TCR breadth and depth.

The genes are TRBV24-1 and TRBJ1-5; no firm D call. This receptor was taken from an adult in good health. This material consisted of peripheral blood, taken on day 0 of AZD1222 vaccination. CDR3 DNA: TGTGCCACCAGTGATTTCCTGAGCAATCAGCCCCAGCATTTT. This sequence encodes CATSDFLSNQPQHF.